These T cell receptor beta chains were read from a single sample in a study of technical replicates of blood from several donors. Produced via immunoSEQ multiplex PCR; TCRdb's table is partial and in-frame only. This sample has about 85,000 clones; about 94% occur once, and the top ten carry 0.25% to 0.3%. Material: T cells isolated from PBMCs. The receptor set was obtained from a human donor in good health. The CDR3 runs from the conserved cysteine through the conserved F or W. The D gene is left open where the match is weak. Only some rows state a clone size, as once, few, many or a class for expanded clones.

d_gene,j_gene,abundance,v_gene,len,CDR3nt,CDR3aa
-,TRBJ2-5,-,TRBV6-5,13,TGTGCCAGCAGGGCCCCAGACCAAGAGACCCAGTACTTC,CASRAPDQETQYF
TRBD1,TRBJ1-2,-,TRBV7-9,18,TGTGCCAGCAGCTTAGCCCTCGGGACAGGGAGAGCTAACTATGGCTACACCTTC,CASSLALGTGRANYGYTF
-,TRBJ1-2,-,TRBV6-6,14,TGTGCCAGCAGTCTCCCCGGGACAAACTATGGCTACACCTTC,CASSLPGTNYGYTF
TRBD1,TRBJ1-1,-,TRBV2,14,TGTGCCAGCAGTGATCAGGGGGTAAACACTGAAGCTTTCTTT,CASSDQGVNTEAFF
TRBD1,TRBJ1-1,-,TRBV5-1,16,TGCGCCAGCAGCGCCGAGGGGGCCGCCCTGAACACTGAAGCTTTCTTT,CASSAEGAALNTEAFF
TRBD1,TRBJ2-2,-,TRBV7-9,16,TGTGCCAGCAGCTTCGGGACAGGGGCGCGTACCGGGGAGCTGTTTTTT,CASSFGTGARTGELFF
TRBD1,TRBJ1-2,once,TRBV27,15,TGTGCCAGCAGTAGTTTCAGGGGGGTAGGCTATGGCTACACCTTC,CASSSFRGVGYGYTF
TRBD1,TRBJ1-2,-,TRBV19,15,TGTGCCAGTAGTAAGGGGGCTAGTAGGGGATATGGCTACACCTTC,CASSKGASRGYGYTF
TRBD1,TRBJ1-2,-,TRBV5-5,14,TGTGCCAGCAGCGGTGGTGAGGGGGCCTATGGCTACACCTTC,CASSGGEGAYGYTF
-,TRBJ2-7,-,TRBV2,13,TGTGCCAGCAGTGACCATACTTCCTACGAGCAGTACTTC,CASSDHTSYEQYF
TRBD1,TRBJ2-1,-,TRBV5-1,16,TGCGCCAGCAGCGCCGGATCCGGGACAGATAACAATGAGCAGTTCTTC,CASSAGSGTDNNEQFF
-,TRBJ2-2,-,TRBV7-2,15,TGTGCCAGCAGTCCTGGGGACTTTTCCACCGGGGAGCTGTTTTTT,CASSPGDFSTGELFF
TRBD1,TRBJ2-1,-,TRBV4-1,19,TGCGCCAGCAGCCCCATCATGGGACAGGGGGCCACTACCTACAATGAGCAGTTCTTC,CASSPIMGQGATTYNEQFF
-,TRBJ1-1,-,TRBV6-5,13,TGTGCCAGCAGTTACAACAGGAACACTGAAGCTTTCTTT,CASSYNRNTEAFF
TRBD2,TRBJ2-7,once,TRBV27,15,TGTGCCAGCAGACCGGGGGTAGCGGGGGCCTACGAGCAGTACTTC,CASRPGVAGAYEQYF
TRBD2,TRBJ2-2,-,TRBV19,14,TGTGCCAGTAGTGGGACTAGCGGGACCGGGGAGCTGTTTTTT,CASSGTSGTGELFF
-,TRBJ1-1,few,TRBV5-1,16,TGCGCCAGCAGCTTGGGACGGGGACTCTCGAACACTGAAGCTTTCTTT,CASSLGRGLSNTEAFF
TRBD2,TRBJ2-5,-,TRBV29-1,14,TGCAGCGTTGGACTAGCGGGAGGGCCGCAGACCCAGTACTTC,CSVGLAGGPQTQYF
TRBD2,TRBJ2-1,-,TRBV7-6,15,TGTGCCAGCAGCTTACCGCCAGATGCTAGCGGTGAGCAGTTCTTC,CASSLPPDASGEQFF
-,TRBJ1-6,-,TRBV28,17,TGTGCCAGCAGGGACGGGGGAACAGGTATCTATAATTCACCCCTCCACTTT,CASRDGGTGIYNSPLHF
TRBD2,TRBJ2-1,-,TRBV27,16,TGTGCCAGCAGTACTGGGACTAGCGGGGCATACAATGAGCAGTTCTTC,CASSTGTSGAYNEQFF